The following is a T cell receptor beta chain sequence with its context. The antigen this receptor binds is unknown. The input lacks base qualities; no much larger clone sits a single base away. The CDR3 regions of human TCRbeta chains were analyzed by immunosequencing. Concerning the study's data processing: Repertoire TCRs were checked for matches against a reference library of SARS-CoV-2-specific TCRs that had been generated using the MIRA antigen-specificity platform. Breadth meant the fraction of unique TCRs that were SARS-CoV-2-associated, whereas depth meant the fraction of total T cells that were SARS-CoV-2-associated. Using the MIRA data, each spike-specific TCR was mapped to the spike region that the TCR reacts to and placed in a CD4 or CD8 class. Log10-transformed breadth and depth values were compared by one-way ANOVA with Sidak's multiple comparisons tests. TCRdb obtained this table from immuneACCESS and retained in-frame rearrangements with V and J assigned. These tables miss some clones; where compared with another copy, unresolved V genes account for less than half of the shortfall, and the remainder is unexplained. That table furnishes V, J and clone size, whereas the DNA furnished D and trimming. A total of 95,000 to 150,000 clones appear in this sample, 88% of them only once. The ten top clones hold over 3% of the sample.

The data originate from a study of T cell responses to AZD1222 COVID-19 vaccine (dated by TCRdb to about 2021). Concerning the study at large: Because spike-specific TCR depth and breadth did not differ between the two schedules, AZD1222 recipients who got a second dose at roughly 4 weeks were pooled with those who got a second dose at roughly 12 weeks. A total of 233 trial participants underwent TCR sequencing, of whom around 200 received two doses of AZD1222 and around 25 received two doses of the MenACWY control vaccine. Enrollment into the trials was organized by age into subgroups of 18-55, 56-69 and 70-plus years, and those subgroups contained about 160, 30 and 59 TCR-sequenced participants, respectively. Study-level results and caveats: Participants were mostly white British, with more females than males. The authors suggested clonal diversity may have been underestimated. After two AZD1222 doses, both the breadth and the depth of spike-specific TCRs were significantly higher than at day 0 and than in MenACWY recipients. Because no samples from the day 14 peak response were available, repertoires could be characterized only after the peak T cell response. Vaccine-associated CD4 TCRs spanned the whole spike protein, with dominant responses in regions 160-218 and 743-854. Conclusions about previously exposed vaccinees are limited because only six or seven AZD1222 recipients were SARS-CoV-2 seropositive at baseline. Epitopes outside the regions mutated in the B.1.351 and B.1.1.7 variants were reportedly recognized by nearly half of the unique spike-specific TCRs. The 56-69-year group was small, and its depth increase did not reach significance, likely because of low power.

Trimming removed 5 bases from V and 3 bases from J; the gene matches leave 4 bases unexplained. CDR1 and CDR2, looked up from the germline V gene (reference sequence), are MNHEY and SMNVEV. There are 14 amino acids in the CDR3, from cysteine to phenylalanine inclusive. The entry retains the CDR3 DNA only, 42 bases that are in frame from base 1. The time point label, read with the paper, signifies: baseline before first vaccination. The vaccinee samples were drawn from two UK trials, COV001 and COV002, one of which was a single-blind randomized controlled phase 2/3 trial testing AZD1222 (ChAdOx1 nCoV-19) in healthy adults. Trial participant PBMC samples were collected at day 0 and day 28 after the second dose for TCRbeta chain sequencing.

This TCR derives from an adult in good health. The source material was peripheral blood, sampled on day 0 of AZD1222 vaccination. The chain couples TRBV27 to TRBJ1-2, and TRBD1 matches 9 of the central bases. The sequence in DNA is TGTGCCAGCAGTACCGGGACAGGGTACTATGGCTACACCTTC. The encoded protein is CASSTGTGYYGYTF.